A single sample is the source of the 5 T cell receptor beta chains below, sequenced in a study of cytomegalovirus exposure and HLA in healthy donors. In the PCR, 60 Vbeta and 13 Jbeta primers were used. Sequenced by immunoSEQ multiplex PCR; TCRdb stores in-frame clones only, minus some. Among 150,000 to 200,000 clones listed, around 84% were seen once. The specimen sequenced was PBMCs. Receptors originate from a woman between 40 and 55 years old in good health and CMV-seronegative.

This chain uses TRBV27 with TRBJ2-7; 12 positions agree with TRBD1. Trimming removed 1 base from V and 6 bases from J; junction bases left unmatched: 7. The CDR3 is 16 amino acids. In germline, CDR1 is MNHEY, CDR2 SMNVEV (reference sequence). The CDR3 loop reads CASSLYPRDRGLEQYF. The CDR3, as DNA: TGTGCCAGCAGTTTATATCCCCGGGACAGGGGGCTCGAGCAGTACTTC.

The rearrangement uses TRBV5-1 and TRBJ1-5; TRBD1 is a possible D gene (6 bases). Looked up from germline, CDR1 is SGHRS and CDR2 is YFSETQ. Between the trimmed V and J ends, which lost 7 bases and 9 bases, there was a span of 17 bases. The CDR3 loop spans 13 amino acids. The CDR3 nucleotides read TGCGCCAGCCGATGGACAGCCCTGTGGCCCCAGCATTTT. The encoded protein is CASRWTALWPQHF.

This chain uses TRBV7-2 with TRBJ1-2; D perhaps matches TRBD1 (6 bases). Germline assignment: CDR1 SGHTA and CDR2 FQGNSA. The CDR3 totals 13 residues. The V and J ends lost 2 bases and 8 bases respectively, with 12 bases between them. CDR3 amino acids: CASSLQGSSGYTF. CDR3 bases: TGTGCCAGCAGCTTACAGGGGTCTAGCGGCTACACCTTC.

The CDR3 sequence: CASSYAEGFGEAFF. DNA for the CDR3: TGTGCCAGCAGTTACGCGGAGGGGTTCGGTGAAGCTTTCTTT. The V and J genes are TRBV6-5 and TRBJ1-1; D is possibly TRBD1 (5 bases). The CDR3 sequence is 14 residues long. Germline lookup yields CDR1 MNHEY and CDR2 SVGAGI. The V end was cut by 2 bases, the J end by 7 bases, with 14 bases between.

The chain couples TRBV7-6 to TRBJ2-1, with D possibly being TRBD1 (5 bases). The CDR3 covers 15 residues. The germline CDR1 and CDR2 sequences are SGHVS and FNYEAQ. V lost 5 bases and J lost 6, with 17 bases in between. DNA of the CDR3: TGTGCCAGCAGCGATGGGGCTGAGGCCCTCAATGAGCAGTTCTTC. Protein sequence: CASSDGAEALNEQFF.